Described below is a single TCR beta chain sequence and its context. Its antigen is not known. Germline V gene data show CDR1 as MNHEY and CDR2 as SVGEGT. This CDR3 has 12 residues. Trimming removed 5 bases from V and 4 bases from J, with 8 bases in between. This sample is drawn from a study of T cell responses to AZD1222 COVID-19 vaccine. Broader study findings: Close to half of all spike-specific TCRs reportedly target regions of the variants that are unmutated.

The assay was immunoSEQ multiplex PCR, and TCRdb's table has in-frame clones only and misses some. The table records 95,000 to 150,000 clones, approximately 94% of them present only once. This sequence was found in an adult who received the AZD1222 COVID-19 vaccine. The input for sequencing was peripheral blood, taken 28 days after the second AZD1222 dose. The V gene is TRBV6-2 or TRBV6-3, the J gene TRBJ1-2; weak D call: TRBD1 (5 bases). CDR3 amino acids: CASSRDSYGYTF. CDR3 nucleotides: TGTGCCAGCAGTCGGGACTCCTATGGCTACACCTTC.